What follows are 16 T cell receptor beta chains derived from one specimen sequenced in a study of blood T cell repertoires in COVID-19. TCRdb keeps only in-frame clones here, not all; method: immunoSEQ multiplex PCR. This table holds 100,000 or so clones, more than 85% found once. Sequenced material: peripheral blood. Every receptor here comes from a human donor with active COVID-19. The donor label of this sample is uncertain.

The V call is TRBV7-6, the J call TRBJ2-3, with D hard to call. Germline CDR1 SGHVS, CDR2 FNYEAQ. The CDR3 covers 15 residues. V shed 1 base and J shed 2 bases, with 10 bases lying between them. The DNA for the CDR3 is TGTGCCAGCAGCTTAGGGGCCCCCTACACAGATACGCAGTATTTT. Translation gives CASSLGAPYTDTQYF.

The V call is TRBV9, the J call TRBJ1-6; the D gene is possibly TRBD1 (5 bases). Trimming shortened V by 4 bases and J by 0 bases, and 11 bases separated the two germline ends. The CDR3 totals 16 residues. Germline V gene sequence: CDR1 SGDLS, CDR2 YYNGEE. CDR3 coding DNA: TGTGCCAGCAGCCCCCTGGGGGGCTCCTATAATTCACCCCTCCACTTT. Protein sequence: CASSPLGGSYNSPLHF. Drawing the rest from reference TRBV9 and TRBJ1-6, the complete variable domain is DSGVTQTPKHLITATGQRVTLRCSPRSGDLSVYWYQQSLDQGLQFLIQYYNGEERAKGNILERFSAQQFPDLHSELNLSSLELGDSALYFCASSPLGGSYNSPLHFGNGTRLTVT.

The V and J genes are TRBV5-5 and TRBJ1-6; 9 bases map to TRBD1. The CDR3 has 16 amino acids. The trim removed 0 bases at V and 9 bases at J, leaving 7 bases unmatched. The V gene's germline CDR1 is SGHKS and CDR2 YYEKEE (reference sequence). The CDR3 DNA is TGTGCCAGCAGCTTGGCAATGGCGACAGGGGGTTCACCCCTCCACTTT. As protein: CASSLAMATGGSPLHF. Full variable domain (missing parts from reference TRBV5-5 and TRBJ1-6): DAGVTQSPTHLIKTRGQQVTLRCSPISGHKSVSWYQQVLGQGPQFIFQYYEKEERGRGNFPDRFSARQFPNYSSELNVNALLLGDSALYLCASSLAMATGGSPLHFGNGTRLTVT.

This chain links TRBV6-2 or TRBV6-3 with TRBJ1-6, with TRBD1 matching over 9 bases. CDR1 and CDR2 (germline): MNHEY, SVGEGT. V lost 4 bases and J lost 7; bases outside the gene matches: 2. This CDR3 is built from 14 residues. The CDR3 DNA sequence: TGTGCCAGCAGTTCCGGGACAGGGAATTCACCCCTCCACTTT. This translates into CASSSGTGNSPLHF.

This sequence joins TRBV19 and TRBJ2-1; 15 bases align to TRBD2. The V gene's germline CDR1 is LNHDA and CDR2 SQIVND (reference sequence). CDR3 length equals 17 residues. The trim removed 5 bases at V and 8 bases at J, leaving 10 bases unmatched. The CDR3 coding sequence is TGTGCCAGTAGTTTACAACCCGGGACTAGCGGGGGGTATGAGCAGTTCTTC. Its translation: CASSLQPGTSGGYEQFF.

V and J are TRBV7-9 and TRBJ2-7; TRBD1 agrees at 7 bases. This CDR3 has 17 amino acids. The V gene's germline CDR1 is SEHNR and CDR2 FQNEAQ (reference sequence). With 5 bases clipped from V and 3 bases from J, the junction kept 16 bases outside the gene matches. CDR3 in amino acids: CASSPTDEGGSVYEQYF. The CDR3, as DNA: TGTGCCAGCAGCCCGACCGATGAAGGGGGCTCGGTCTACGAGCAGTACTTC.

The gene calls are TRBV5-1 and TRBJ1-3; D is unclear. The CDR3 loop spans 15 amino acids. CDR1 and CDR2 from the germline V gene are SGHRS and YFSETQ. Trimming cost V 1 base and J 3 bases, with 11 bases left between them. The CDR3 sequence: CASSLMGENGNTIYF. The CDR3 nucleotides read TGCGCCAGCAGCTTGATGGGCGAGAATGGAAACACCATATATTTT.

This rearrangement joins TRBV14 to TRBJ1-1; TRBD1 might be the D (5 bases). CDR1 and CDR2 from the germline V gene are SGHDN and FVKESK. With 6 bases removed from V and 4 bases from J, the gap between germline ends came to 12 bases. This CDR3 has 13 amino acids. The CDR3 nucleotides read TGTGCCAGCAGTCAAACGGGGGGCACTGAAGCTTTCTTT. As protein: CASSQTGGTEAFF.

This clone has only a few counts. The V gene is TRBV2, the J gene TRBJ1-2; 8 nucleotides line up with TRBD1. The CDR3 runs to 14 residues. V trimming: 7 bases; J trimming: 5 bases; junction bases outside the gene matches: 9. The germline V gene has CDR1 SNHLY and CDR2 FYNNEI. The CDR3 DNA reads TGTGCCAGCACCGCCCCAGGGGGCCCTTATGGCTACACCTTC. Encoded protein: CASTAPGGPYGYTF.

Only one count was recorded for this clone. The chain recombines TRBV27 with TRBJ1-2, with TRBD1 as a possible D gene (5 bases). V lost 5 bases, J lost 7 bases, and 20 bases lay in between. The CDR3 loop spans 15 amino acids. Germline V gene lookup returns CDR1 MNHEY and CDR2 SMNVEV (reference sequence). CDR3 coding DNA: TGTGCCAGCAGTCTAACAGGTAGCGGGCCGGTTGGCTACACCTTC. Amino acid sequence: CASSLTGSGPVGYTF.

Concerning this clone itself: One end of the junction does not line up with germline, which may come from a read error. The chain recombines TRBV14 with TRBJ2-3; 8 bases map to TRBD2. The CDR3 is 16 amino acids. The germline V gene has CDR1 SGHDN and CDR2 FVKESK. CDR3 bases: TGTGTCAGCAGCCTCCTTAGCGGGGAAAATTCAGATACGCAGTATTTT. Protein product: CVSSLLSGENSDTQYF.

The rearrangement links TRBV4-1 to TRBJ2-1; TRBD2 aligns across 8 bases. J lost 8 bases, V lost 0 bases, and 9 bases had no gene match. The CDR3 consists of 16 residues. Germline V gene lookup returns CDR1 MGHRA and CDR2 YSYEKL. Here the CDR3 DNA reads TGCGCCAGCAGCCAAGATAGGACGGGGGGGCCTGATGAGCAGTTCTTC. Its translation is CASSQDRTGGPDEQFF.

This rearrangement joins TRBV19 to TRBJ2-7; TRBD1 agrees at 7 bases. Trimming cost V 5 bases and J 2 bases; bases outside gene matches: 9. Germline CDR1 LNHDA, CDR2 SQIVND (reference sequence). The CDR3 covers 15 residues. The CDR3 nucleotides read TGTGCCAGTAGTGTATTGGGACAGCAGACCTACGAGCAGTACTTC. Translating it yields CASSVLGQQTYEQYF. The variable domain in full, with the rest retrieved from reference TRBV19 and TRBJ2-7, is DGGITQSPKYLFRKEGQNVTLSCEQNLNHDAMYWYRQDPGQGLRLIYYSQIVNDFQKGDIAEGYSVSREKKESFPLTVTSAQKNPTAFYLCASSVLGQQTYEQYFGPGTRLTVT.

The rearrangement links TRBV13 to TRBJ2-1, with D unresolved. Germline assignment: CDR1 PRHDT and CDR2 FYEKMQ (reference sequence). The CDR3 runs to 12 residues. V lost 5 bases and J 9 bases, leaving 11 bases between the germline ends. The DNA of the CDR3 is TGTGCCAGCAGCCGCGCCGGGTTTGAGCAGTTCTTC. The encoded protein is CASSRAGFEQFF. Full variable domain (missing parts from reference TRBV13 and TRBJ2-1): AAGVIQSPRHLIKEKRETATLKCYPIPRHDTVYWYQQGPGQDPQFLISFYEKMQSDKGSIPDRFSAQQFSDYHSELNMSSLELGDSALYFCASSRAGFEQFFGPGTRLTVL.

The chain is built from TRBV5-1 and TRBJ2-2, with 14 positions matching TRBD2. V lost 3 bases and J lost 0; bases outside the gene matches: 10. CDR3 length: 20 residues. Per germline, CDR1 SGHRS and CDR2 YFSETQ. DNA for the CDR3: TGCGCCAGCAGCTGGAGCATGGGACTAGCGGGGGATGCGAACACCGGGGAGCTGTTTTTT. Its translation: CASSWSMGLAGDANTGELFF.

The V and J genes are TRBV28 and TRBJ2-7, with a possible D match to TRBD1 (5 bases). This CDR3 has 17 amino acids. Trimming cost V 3 bases and J 2 bases, with 20 bases left between them. The germline V gene has CDR1 MDHEN and CDR2 SYDVKM. CDR3 residues: CASSFSRARTSPYEQYF. CDR3 coding DNA: TGTGCCAGCAGTTTCAGCAGGGCCCGAACTTCTCCCTACGAGCAGTACTTC.